This T cell receptor (beta chain) was documented in a study of CXCR3-negative and CXCR3-positive naive CD8 T cells (dated by TCRdb to the late 2010s). About the study as a whole: In total, around 140 million TRB reads were obtained, corresponding to roughly 1.5 +/- 0.3 million reads per library. Diversity and physicochemical repertoire analyses were performed on about 12 donors pooled from two independent experiments. The TRBV-TRBJ cluster analysis covered naive subsets from five or six donors and memory cells from 3 donors. Beyond this particular receptor, the publication reports: Compared with CXCR3-negative naive cells, CXCR3-positive naive cells had TRB CDR3s with higher hydrophobicity (lower Kidera factor 4), lower energy, and higher strength and volume indices. Within the same donor, TRBV-TRBJ usage looked similar between naive CXCR3-negative and CXCR3-positive cells, but memory cells had distinct patterns. Because surface CD5, which is linked to self-reactivity in mice, was comparable between the naive subsets, TCR interaction strength was also inferred from TRB CDR3 physicochemical properties. Freshly isolated PBMCs were used for most assays because CXCR3 expression went down partially after cryopreservation. Repertoire diversity was comparably high in both naive subsets but much lower in memory CD8+ T cells.

For every CD8+ T cell subset, approximately 300,000 cells were flow-sorted straight into RLT lysis buffer, and each subset was sorted in triplicate. Naive CD8+ T cells were defined stringently as CD45RO-CCR7+CD27+CD95- to exclude memory contaminants. Standard density gradient centrifugation was used to isolate peripheral blood mononuclear cells from buffy coats. Naive CXCR3-negative and CXCR3-positive CD8+ T cells were flow-sorted using a FACSAria III. Total RNA was extracted from sorted cells with an RNeasy Mini Kit. The germline V gene (reference sequence) supplies CDR1 DFQATT and CDR2 SNEGSKA. The CDR3 contains 18 residues, cysteine and phenylalanine counted. The DNA sequence is not available. As regards this clonotype: It lacks a known antigen.

Reads for this sample came from a NextSeq 550. The Human TCR Profiling Kit (MiLaboratory) was used to make UMI-labeled 5' RACE TRB cDNA libraries. The full amount of extracted RNA was used for cDNA synthesis, and the full amount of resulting cDNA was used for PCR amplification. Libraries were prepared in parallel using an identical number of PCR cycles. Concerning the study's data processing: About 53,000 +/- 9,400 unique UMI-labeled TRB cDNA molecules per library were extracted with MIGEC and MiXCR, with at least two reads per UMI required. On average, each library contained approximately 40,000 +/- 10,000 functional in-frame TRB CDR3 nucleotide clonotypes without stop codons. After each sample was downsampled to 5000 UMI-labeled TRB molecules, VDJtools was used to calculate diversity metrics such as normalized Shannon-Wiener and Chao1. VDJtools computed clonotype-size-weighted physicochemical properties of the central five CDR3 residues: interaction energy, strength, volume and Kidera factor 4. TCRdb reanalyzed the reads, keeping one entry per CDR3 protein sequence and omitting DNA. The V and J calls here are based on TCRdb, not the publication. The sample table includes around 140,000 distinct CDR3 sequences. The top ten clones comprise approximately 0.5% of the sample.

What was sequenced was naive CXCR3- CD8+ T cells from blood. The cell subset or site label, read with the paper, signifies: CD45RO-CCR7+CD27+CD95- naive CD8+ T cells lacking CXCR3 (TNR3-). Recombination linked TRBV20-1 to TRBJ2-7; TCRdb's D call, TRBD1, is unchecked because there is no DNA. This clonotype was obtained from a human donor in good health. Some clones in this sample may be carry-over from other donors' samples. This receptor carries the CDR3 CSARDSYAGTRLTYEQYF.